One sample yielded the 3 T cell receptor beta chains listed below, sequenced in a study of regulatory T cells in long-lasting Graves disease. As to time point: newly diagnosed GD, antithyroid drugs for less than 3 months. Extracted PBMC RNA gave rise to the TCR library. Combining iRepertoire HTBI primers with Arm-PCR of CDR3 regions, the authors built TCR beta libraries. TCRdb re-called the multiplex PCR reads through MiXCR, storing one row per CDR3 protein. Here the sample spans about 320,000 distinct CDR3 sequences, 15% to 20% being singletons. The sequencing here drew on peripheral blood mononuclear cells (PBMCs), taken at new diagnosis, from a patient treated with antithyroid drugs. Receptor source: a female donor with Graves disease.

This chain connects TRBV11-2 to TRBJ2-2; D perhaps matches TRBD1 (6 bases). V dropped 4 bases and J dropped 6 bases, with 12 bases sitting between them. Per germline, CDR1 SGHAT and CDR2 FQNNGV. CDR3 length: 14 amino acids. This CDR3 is CASSSLQGPGELFF. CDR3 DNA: TGTGCCAGCAGCTCATTACAGGGTCCCGGGGAGCTGTTTTTT.

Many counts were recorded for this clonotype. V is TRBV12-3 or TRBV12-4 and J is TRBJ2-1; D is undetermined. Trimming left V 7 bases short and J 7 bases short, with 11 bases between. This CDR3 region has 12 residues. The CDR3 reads CASTHYRNEQFF. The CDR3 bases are TGTGCCAGCACCCACTATAGGAATGAGCAGTTCTTC.

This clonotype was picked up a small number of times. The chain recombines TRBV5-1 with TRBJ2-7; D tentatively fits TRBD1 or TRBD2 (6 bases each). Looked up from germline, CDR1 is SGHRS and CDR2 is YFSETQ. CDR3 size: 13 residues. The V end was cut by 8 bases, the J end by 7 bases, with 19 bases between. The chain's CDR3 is CASQEGGLGEQYF. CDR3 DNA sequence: TGCGCCAGTCAGGAGGGGGGACTCGGAGAGCAGTACTTC.